The T cell receptor beta chain under discussion was sequenced for a study of T cell responses to AZD1222 COVID-19 vaccine. General study findings and limits: Reportedly, close to half of spike-specific TCRs are directed against unmutated variant regions. Compared with day 0, the breadth and depth of the Spike-specific TCR repertoire rose significantly after two doses of AZD1222. Seropositive AZD1222 recipients at baseline numbered only five or six. White British donors predominated, females outnumbered males, and clonal diversity was possibly underestimated.

About this clone: The antigen is not known.

The data were produced by immunoSEQ multiplex PCR, yet TCRdb's version contains in-frame clones alone and is incomplete. This table has around 150,000 clones, 80% to 95% appearing once. The CDR3 loop spans 16 amino acids. The chain joins TRBV1 to TRBJ2-7; the table calls TRBD1, which could not be checked here. TRBV1 is listed as a pseudogene. The specimen was peripheral blood, collected on day 0 of AZD1222 vaccination. The receptor's source is an adult in good health. As DNA, the CDR3 is TGCACCAGCAGCCAAGAAGGTCTCGGACAGGGGGGCGAGCAGTACTTC. It codes for CTSSQEGLGQGGEQYF.